This TCR beta chain was sequenced during a study of CD8 T cells in Susac syndrome. RNA, at about 0.5 to 1 ug, was reverse transcribed with random hexamers. TCR beta CDR3 was amplified by immunoSEQ multiplex PCR. This amplification extended across 54 Vbeta and 13 Jbeta segments. TCRdb reprocessed the immunoSEQ multiplex PCR reads with MiXCR, giving one entry per CDR3 protein. The sample lists 200,000 to 250,000 distinct CDR3 sequences, 94% seen once, with 0.15% to 0.2% in the top ten. Sequencing of TCR beta was carried out in blood CD8+ and CD4+ T cells. The CDR3 is made up of 14 amino acids. The V gene lost 6 bases and the J gene lost 5 bases, with 16 bases spanning the gap. CDR1 and CDR2 (germline): SQVTM, ANQGSEA.

The rearrangement links TRBV29-1 to TRBJ2-2, with a possible D match to TRBD2 (5 bases). Sequencing was performed on CD4+ T cells from PBMCs. The receptor's source is a human donor with Susac syndrome. As DNA, the CDR3 is TGCAGCGTCGCCTTTGAGCGGTCAACCGGGGAGCTGTTTTTT. It encodes CSVAFERSTGELFF.